This TCR beta chain was retrieved from a study of blood T cells in healthy people across ages (dated by TCRdb to the mid-2010s). Some background on the complete study: In model experiments, template switching captured about one uniquely barcoded TCR beta cDNA molecule for every two T cells. Age-related changes in TCR beta repertoire diversity were measured in the study by deep sequencing normalized with unique cDNA molecular identifiers. The donors were split into four age groups: young (average around 17 years), middle-aged (about 40), aged (roughly 65) and long-lived (over 75). To avoid experimental bias, donors of different ages were distributed randomly across sequencing lanes. The study analyzed two additional independent replicas of 1 million unique cDNA reads from the same blood draw for two donors, one aged 18 to 30 and one aged 80 or older.

Its CDR3 holds 15 amino acids, cysteine through phenylalanine. Only the CDR3 portion is preserved as DNA: 45 bases, with reading frame beginning at the first base. The germline V gene encodes CDR1 SGHTA and CDR2 FQGNSA. Trimming at the junction amounts to 4 bases on V and 4 bases on J, and the germline ends lie 16 bases apart. The method behind the library was 5' RACE. A second PCR of 7 to 11 cycles was run with a J-beta primer mix and a sample-barcoded 5' primer. A unique molecular identifier was introduced onto each TCR beta cDNA molecule by a template-switch 5' adaptor carrying 12 random nucleotides. At least 2.5 million CDR3-containing paired-end reads were obtained from each sample. The Mint cDNA synthesis kit, primed by a TRBC-specific oligonucleotide, was used to synthesize first-strand cDNA from all RNA. Following uracil-DNA glycosylase treatment, a first 18-cycle PCR with universal primers M1SS and BC2_uni_R was performed on all cDNA. For the original study's pipeline: For normalization, 1 million high-quality reads, each with a distinct molecular identifier, were randomly selected from each sample. Instead of being binned into consensus sequences, reads that shared molecular identifiers were thrown out. MiTCR, set to a Q25 quality threshold and the strictest error-elimination algorithm, was used for CDR3 identification, clonotype clustering and error correction. A nonparametric unseen species model using Euler transformation provided a lower-bound estimate of total TCR beta diversity. TCRdb reworked the public reads: Q25 trimming with fastp, MiXCR clone assembly, productive beta chains retained. For every CDR3 protein sequence, its rows merge into one entry that carries the most common genes and DNA. In this record, the V and J calls reflect TCRdb's handling and not the investigators' own analysis. This sample has 1.5 million to 2 million distinct CDR3 sequences in its table, and 39% of those were observed once. Roughly 23% of the sample is taken by the ten largest.

The research as a whole found: Compared with the aged group, the long-lived group had more naive CD4+ T cells, fewer expanded clones and increased TCR diversity, a pattern suggesting age selection. Donor CMV infection status was unknown, potentially confounding age-related changes in expanded clonotypes. Estimates of total diversity from one million sequenced T cells were regarded as lower bounds and underestimates. Observed TCR beta diversity per million T cells fell roughly linearly with age, and a significant reduction was already apparent by age approximately 40. Conclusive comparison of naive and antigen-experienced compartments was prevented by the profiling of bulk unsorted PBMCs. The percentage of naive T cells measured by flow cytometry correlated strongly with observed TCR beta diversity.

With regard to this clonotype: Which antigen it targets is not known. No much larger clone exists at a distance of one base, and base qualities are not known.

Systemically healthy Caucasian individuals from Russia, around 38 in total and aged about 6 to 95 years, were included as donors. Each donor gave ten milliliters of peripheral blood, collected into EDTA-treated Vacutainer tubes. Ficoll-Paque density-gradient centrifugation was used to isolate PBMCs, with at least 6 million per sample. Trizol reagent was used to extract total RNA from the PBMCs, yielding at least 5.5 micrograms per sample. For every donor, an aliquot of PBMCs went through flow cytometry to measure the percentages of naive CD45RAhigh/CD27high T cells. The chain is encoded by TRBV7-2 joined to TRBJ1-2, and TRBD1 may be the D gene, going by 6 matching bases. The clonotype comes from a human donor in good health. What was sequenced was blood. The DNA sequence is given as TGTGCCAGCAGCTCCTCAGGGGATTTTACCTATGGCTACACCTTC. Translated, it reads CASSSSGDFTYGYTF.